These T cell receptor beta chains were read from a single sample in a study of tumor-infiltrating lymphocytes in primary liver carcinoma. TCRdb processed the multiplex PCR reads anew with MiXCR; each CDR3 protein has one entry. The data show approximately 330,000 distinct CDR3 sequences, with less than 70% seen just once and about 6.1% held by the top ten. Sequencing was done on a sample of peripheral blood. The receptors shown here come from a middle-aged man with primary liver carcinoma and hepatitis B virus infection. Both conserved end residues are trimmed from each CDR3. Only part of the rows carry a size: once, few, many, or a class if the clone is expanded.

abundance	v_gene	j_gene	CDR3aa
many	TRBV29-1	TRBJ1-2	SVEDPTRGTGGRYT
-	TRBV11-2	TRBJ2-7	ANSRSRISYEQY
once	TRBV5-1	TRBJ2-7	ASSLVGGYTYEQY
once	TRBV6-5	TRBJ2-2	ASSWQEAGGELL
many	TRBV29-1	TRBJ2-1	SVEDGRAGREQF
-	TRBV11-2	TRBJ2-2	ASTEAGQNIRELF
-	TRBV29-1	TRBJ1-1	SVEYLVSREAY
once	TRBV11-2	TRBJ2-5	ASSPGETQH
-	TRBV5-4	TRBJ2-3	ASRSSTDTQC
-	TRBV11-2	TRBJ2-2	VSSLEGGADTGELF
-	TRBV4-3	TRBJ2-1	TSSQLIYSPGTSGSSYNEQF
-	TRBV28	TRBJ2-7	ASSSWTGEGYEQY
many	TRBV10-3	TRBJ2-6	AISRFSGANVLT
-	TRBV6-2/TRBV6-3	TRBJ1-6	ASSYHRTDYNSPLH
once	TRBV5-1	TRBJ2-1	TSSLYNEQF
-	TRBV4-1	TRBJ2-2	ASSPRGGLAITVVLF
many	TRBV6-5	TRBJ1-2	ASSYGTAPVYGYT
-	TRBV6-6	TRBJ2-7	ASSYSANQGLTAYEQY
once	TRBV30	TRBJ2-7	ACSWGKGYEQY
few	TRBV10-2	TRBJ2-7	ASSITDEQY
-	TRBV10-3	TRBJ2-1	AISTGQYNEQF
-	TRBV29-1	TRBJ1-1	SVRVYTEAS
-	TRBV4-2	TRBJ1-1	ASGNTEEAF
many	TRBV5-5	TRBJ2-7	ASSLAGRSEQY
few	TRBV7-9	TRBJ2-2	ASAVVGPTGELF
-	TRBV10-3	TRBJ2-7	AISGTSGDLREKY
-	TRBV6-6	TRBJ2-2	ASTTGGANTGELF
-	TRBV28	TRBJ2-7	ASSLWTGINEQY
many	TRBV6-2/TRBV6-3	TRBJ2-7	ASRTSGYEQY
-	TRBV11-2	TRBJ2-5	ASGEGLEETQY
few	TRBV7-9	TRBJ2-7	TSSLPQGVNVLY
-	TRBV14	TRBJ2-7	VNSPLGSVQY
-	TRBV11-2	TRBJ2-5	ASSQTPGGGKEAQY
many	TRBV29-1	TRBJ2-7	SVSPGLSYEQY
many	TRBV29-1	TRBJ2-1	SVTPTSGRAYNEQF
many	TRBV14	TRBJ2-1	ASSHSSGEQF
once	TRBV28	TRBJ2-3	ASSPPQGLTDTQY
few	TRBV12-3/TRBV12-4	TRBJ2-6	ASGGASGSLGANVLT
few	TRBV6-5	TRBJ2-1	ASSFGQGAWNEQF